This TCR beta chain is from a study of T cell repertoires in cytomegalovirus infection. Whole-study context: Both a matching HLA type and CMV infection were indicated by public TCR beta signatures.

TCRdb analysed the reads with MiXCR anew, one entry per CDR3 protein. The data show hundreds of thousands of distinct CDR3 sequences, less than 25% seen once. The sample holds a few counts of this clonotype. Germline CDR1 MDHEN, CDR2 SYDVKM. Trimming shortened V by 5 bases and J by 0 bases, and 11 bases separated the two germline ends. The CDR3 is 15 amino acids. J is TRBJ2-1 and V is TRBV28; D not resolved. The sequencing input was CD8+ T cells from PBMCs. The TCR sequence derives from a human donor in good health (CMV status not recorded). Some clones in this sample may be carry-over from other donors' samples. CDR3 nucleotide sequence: TGTGCCAGCAGTCCCGAGGTTTACTCCTACAATGAGCAGTTCTTC. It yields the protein CASSPEVYSYNEQFF.